These T cell receptor beta chains were read from a single sample in a study of post-analysis software for immune sequencing data. TCRdb reanalysed the PCR reads using MiXCR and keeps one entry per CDR3 protein. The data contain about 770,000 distinct CDR3 sequences, more than 45% of them singletons. The sequenced sample was blood. All receptors derive from a girl aged 10-17 years with multiple sclerosis. CDR3s include the opening cysteine and the closing phenylalanine or tryptophan. The D gene is left open where the match is weak. Where a row states a size, it is once, few, many or the class of an expanded clone; other rows omit it.

v_gene	j_gene	abundance	d_gene	CDR3nt	CDR3aa
TRBV20-1	TRBJ2-1	once	TRBD2	TGCAGTCCCAAACTAGCGGGAGCCCACAATGAGCAGTTCTTC	CSPKLAGAHNEQFF
TRBV20-1	TRBJ2-2	NA	NA	TGCAGTGCTAGAGATCCATGGTCAAGCAACACCGGGGAGCTGTTTTTT	CSARDPWSSNTGELFF
TRBV10-3	TRBJ1-2	few	NA	TGTGCCATCAGTGAGCCCCAGGCCCTCCATAACTATGGCTACACCTTC	CAISEPQALHNYGYTF
TRBV12-3/TRBV12-4	TRBJ2-1	few	TRBD2	TGTGCCAGCAGTGCGACAGCGGGAGGAGGGGAGCAGTTCTTC	CASSATAGGGEQFF
TRBV7-9	TRBJ2-3	NA	TRBD2	TGTGCCAGCAGCTTACTGCTAGCGGGAGCCTCCGGGACAGATACGCAGTATTTT	CASSLLLAGASGTDTQYF
TRBV13	TRBJ2-7	NA	NA	TGTGCCAGCAGCTTAGGTTTTGACGAGCAGTACTTC	CASSLGFDEQYF
TRBV30	TRBJ2-3	NA	NA	TGTGCCTGGAGTGTCATGGAGGGCACAGATACGCAGTATTTT	CAWSVMEGTDTQYF
TRBV20-1	TRBJ2-7	NA	NA	TGCAGTGCTAGGACCCCTAGAGAGCAGTACTTC	CSARTPREQYF
TRBV9	TRBJ2-5	NA	TRBD1	TGTGCCAGCAGCGTATCCGACAGGGGGATTCAAGAGACCCAGTACTTC	CASSVSDRGIQETQYF
TRBV3-1	TRBJ2-5	few	NA	TGTGCCAGCAGCCCCCAACCACAGGGTGGAGAGACCCAGTACTTC	CASSPQPQGGETQYF
TRBV7-8	TRBJ2-5	many	TRBD2	TGTGCCAGCAGCCCAGGGGTAGCGGGAGACCAGCGGGAGACCCAGTACTTC	CASSPGVAGDQRETQYF
TRBV20-1	TRBJ2-7	few	NA	TGCAGTGCTAGAGGGGGGGGGCGCCTCTCCTACGAGCAGTACTTC	CSARGGGRLSYEQYF
TRBV6-5	TRBJ2-1	NA	NA	TGTGCCAGCAGTTACAGCCCTGAGGATGAGCAGTTCTTC	CASSYSPEDEQFF
TRBV25-1	TRBJ2-3	few	NA	TGTGCCAGCAGTAGGTGGGGAGTAACAGATACGCAGTATTTT	CASSRWGVTDTQYF
TRBV6-6	TRBJ2-7	NA	TRBD1	TGTGCCAGCACTCGAGGGGGCCCCACCTACGAGCAGTACTTC	CASTRGGPTYEQYF
TRBV25-1	TRBJ1-1	NA	NA	TGTGCCAGCAGTGAGAACACTGAAGCTTTCTTT	CASSENTEAFF
TRBV27	TRBJ1-2	NA	TRBD1	TGTGCCAGCAGTATGAAGCCCCCGGGACAGGGGTACGGCTACACCTTC	CASSMKPPGQGYGYTF
TRBV11-3	TRBJ2-7	NA	NA	TGTGCCAGCAGCTCCATCCATGGGTTAGGAGGTAACGAGCAGTACTTC	CASSSIHGLGGNEQYF
TRBV20-1	TRBJ2-7	few	TRBD1	TGCAGTGCCCGCCTCGACAGGGTCCCCCACGAGCAGTACTTC	CSARLDRVPHEQYF
TRBV7-7	TRBJ2-7	NA	TRBD2	TGTGCTAGCAGCTCGGATCTAGCGGGAGGGCCGAGCTCCTACGAGCAGTACTTC	CASSSDLAGGPSSYEQYF
TRBV20-1	TRBJ1-5	NA	NA	TGCAGTGGCCTGGGGGTTAGCAATCAGCCCCAGCATTTT	CSGLGVSNQPQHF